This TCR beta chain was identified during a study of a mutant IDH1 vaccine in newly diagnosed glioma. Study context: During weeks 1, 3, 5, 7, 11, 15, 19 and 23, patients received eight vaccinations. Initiation of the vaccine course occurred 4-6 weeks after radiotherapy alone, or alongside temozolomide cycles.

Indicated time point: week 5, during vaccination. A 20-mer mutant IDH1 peptide at 300 ug was injected subcutaneously with topical imiquimod. Astrocytomas found in donors were new, WHO grade 3 or 4, IDH1-mutant and ATRX-lost. The method was immunoSEQ multiplex PCR; TCRdb's version includes in-frame clones alone and lacks a portion of them. The data hold around 61,000 clones, with 90% observed a single time. As concerns this clone: Its specificity is unknown.

The V gene lost 3 bases and the J gene lost 6 bases, with 9 bases spanning the gap. The germline gives CDR1 MGHDK, CDR2 SYGVNS. The CDR3 spans 14 residues. The source material was PBMCs, sampled from a glioma patient whose treatment included an IDH1 peptide vaccine. The sequence was obtained from a woman in her thirties or forties with glioma. The gene calls are TRBV25-1 and TRBJ1-6; D unresolved. The CDR3 loop reads CASSDQVSNSPLHF. The CDR3 bases are TGTGCCAGCAGTGACCAGGTGTCTAATTCACCCCTCCACTTT.